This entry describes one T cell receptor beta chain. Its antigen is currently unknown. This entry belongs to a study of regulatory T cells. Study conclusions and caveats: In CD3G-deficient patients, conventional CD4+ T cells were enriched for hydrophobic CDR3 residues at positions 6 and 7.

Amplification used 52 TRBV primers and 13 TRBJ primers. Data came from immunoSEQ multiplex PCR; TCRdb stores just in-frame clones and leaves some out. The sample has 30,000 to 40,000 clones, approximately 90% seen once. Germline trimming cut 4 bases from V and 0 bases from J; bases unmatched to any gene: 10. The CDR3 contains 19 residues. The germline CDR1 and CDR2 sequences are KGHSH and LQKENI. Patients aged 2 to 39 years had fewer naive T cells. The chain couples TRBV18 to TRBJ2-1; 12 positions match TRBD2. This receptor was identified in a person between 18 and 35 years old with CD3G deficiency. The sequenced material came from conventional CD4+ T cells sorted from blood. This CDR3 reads CASSLQGLAGPSSYNEQFF. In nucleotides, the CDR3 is TGTGCCAGCTCACTCCAAGGACTAGCGGGGCCGAGCTCCTACAATGAGCAGTTCTTC.